This TCR beta chain is from a study of T cells in Graves' hyperthyroidism and ophthalmopathy. The germline V gene has CDR1 MNHNS and CDR2 SASEGT. The CDR3 consists of 14 residues. Trimming took 6 bases from V and 2 from J, leaving 13 bases between them. Amplified regions were TCR beta CDR3 sequences from RNA transcripts. The study used the HTBI primer set for a first-round RT-PCR of the TCR CDR3. TCRdb independently ran MiXCR on the multiplex PCR reads; one entry per CDR3 protein. The data contain about 600,000 distinct CDR3 sequences, over 12% of them seen just once; the ten biggest clones take up less than 9%. This clonotype was detected ten times or more.

This receptor was obtained from a woman younger than 30 with Graves' ophthalmopathy. The specimen was blood. V is TRBV6-1 and J is TRBJ1-1, with TRBD1 as a possible D gene (5 bases). The CDR3 spells CASSPGVSNTEAFF. The CDR3 DNA reads TGTGCCAGCAGCCCGGGGGTGTCCAACACTGAAGCTTTCTTT.